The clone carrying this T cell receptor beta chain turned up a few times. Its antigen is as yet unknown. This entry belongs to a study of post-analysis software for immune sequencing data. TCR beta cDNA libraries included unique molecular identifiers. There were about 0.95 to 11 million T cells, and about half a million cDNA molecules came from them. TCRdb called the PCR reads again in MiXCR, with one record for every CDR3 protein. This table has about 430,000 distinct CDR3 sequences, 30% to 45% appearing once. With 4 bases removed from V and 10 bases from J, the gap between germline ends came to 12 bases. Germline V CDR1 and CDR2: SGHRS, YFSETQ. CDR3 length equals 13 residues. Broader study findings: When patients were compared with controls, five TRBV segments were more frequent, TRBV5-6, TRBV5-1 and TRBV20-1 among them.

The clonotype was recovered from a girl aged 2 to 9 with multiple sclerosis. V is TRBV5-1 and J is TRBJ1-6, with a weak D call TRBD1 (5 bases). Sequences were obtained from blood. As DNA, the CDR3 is TGCGCCAGCAGCGGTTCAGGGAACTCACCCCTCCACTTT. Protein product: CASSGSGNSPLHF.